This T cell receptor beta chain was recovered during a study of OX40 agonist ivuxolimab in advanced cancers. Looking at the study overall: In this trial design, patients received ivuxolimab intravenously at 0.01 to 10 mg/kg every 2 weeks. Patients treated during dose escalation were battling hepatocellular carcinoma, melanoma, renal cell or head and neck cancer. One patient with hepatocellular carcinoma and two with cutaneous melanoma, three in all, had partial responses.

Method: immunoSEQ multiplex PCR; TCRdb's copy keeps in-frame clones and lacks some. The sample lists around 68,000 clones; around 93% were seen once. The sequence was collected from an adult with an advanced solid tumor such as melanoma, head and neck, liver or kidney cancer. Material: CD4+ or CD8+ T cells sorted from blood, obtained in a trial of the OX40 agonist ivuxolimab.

CDR3 in amino acids: CASGLAARGEKLFF. The CDR3 DNA reads as TGTGCTAGTGGTTTGGCCGCCCGGGGTGAAAAACTGTTTTTT. The chain has TRBV12-5 and TRBJ1-4, with D unclear. Trimming cost V 1 base and J 7 bases, with 10 bases left between them. The CDR3 consists of 14 residues. Germline CDR1 is LGHNT and CDR2 is FRNRAP.